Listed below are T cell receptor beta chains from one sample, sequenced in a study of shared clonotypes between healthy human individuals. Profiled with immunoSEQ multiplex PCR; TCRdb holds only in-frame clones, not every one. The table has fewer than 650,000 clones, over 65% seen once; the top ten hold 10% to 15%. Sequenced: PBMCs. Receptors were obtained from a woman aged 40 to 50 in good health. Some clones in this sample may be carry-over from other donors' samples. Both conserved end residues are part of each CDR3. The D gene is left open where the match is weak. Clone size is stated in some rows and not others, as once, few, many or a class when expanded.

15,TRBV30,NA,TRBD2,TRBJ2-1,CAWGLAGGGYNEQFF,TGTGCCTGGGGACTAGCGGGAGGTGGCTACAATGAGCAGTTCTTC
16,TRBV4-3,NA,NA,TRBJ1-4,CASSQGGGRGNEKLFF,TGCGCCAGCAGCCAAGGTGGGGGCAGGGGTAATGAAAAACTGTTTTTT
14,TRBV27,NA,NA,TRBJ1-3,CASSLRETGNTIYF,TGTGCCAGCAGCCTCAGGGAAACGGGAAACACCATATATTTT
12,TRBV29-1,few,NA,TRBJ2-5,CSVDPTQETQYF,TGCAGCGTTGATCCTACGCAAGAGACCCAGTACTTC
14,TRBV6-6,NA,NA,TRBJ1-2,CASRAGVGSYGYTF,TGTGCCAGCAGGGCGGGCGTAGGAAGCTATGGCTACACCTTC
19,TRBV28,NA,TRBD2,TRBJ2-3,CASSPPTSGRAGGTDTQYF,TGTGCCAGCAGTCCACCGACTAGCGGGAGGGCCGGGGGCACAGATACGCAGTATTTT
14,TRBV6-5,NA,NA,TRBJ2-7,CASTRVQGPYEQYF,TGTGCCAGCACCAGAGTGCAGGGTCCCTACGAGCAGTACTTC
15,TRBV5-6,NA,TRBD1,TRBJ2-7,CASSFDRTGSHEQYF,TGTGCCAGCAGCTTCGACCGGACAGGGAGCCACGAGCAGTACTTC
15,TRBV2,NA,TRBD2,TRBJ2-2,CASGGLAGNTGELFF,TGTGCCAGCGGGGGACTAGCGGGGAACACCGGGGAGCTGTTTTTT
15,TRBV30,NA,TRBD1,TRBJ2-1,CAWTRGGQGYNEQFF,TGTGCCTGGACCAGGGGGGGACAGGGCTACAATGAGCAGTTCTTC
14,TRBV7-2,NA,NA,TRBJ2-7,CASSLDLGSYEQYF,TGTGCCAGCAGCTTGGACTTAGGCTCCTACGAGCAGTACTTC
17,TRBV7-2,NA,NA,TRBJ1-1,CASSPRGQGRLNTEAFF,TGTGCCAGCAGCCCGCGAGGCCAGGGACGGTTGAACACTGAAGCTTTCTTT
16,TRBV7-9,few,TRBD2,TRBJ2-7,CASSQTSGRDSYEQYF,TGTGCCAGCAGCCAAACTAGCGGGAGAGACTCCTACGAGCAGTACTTC